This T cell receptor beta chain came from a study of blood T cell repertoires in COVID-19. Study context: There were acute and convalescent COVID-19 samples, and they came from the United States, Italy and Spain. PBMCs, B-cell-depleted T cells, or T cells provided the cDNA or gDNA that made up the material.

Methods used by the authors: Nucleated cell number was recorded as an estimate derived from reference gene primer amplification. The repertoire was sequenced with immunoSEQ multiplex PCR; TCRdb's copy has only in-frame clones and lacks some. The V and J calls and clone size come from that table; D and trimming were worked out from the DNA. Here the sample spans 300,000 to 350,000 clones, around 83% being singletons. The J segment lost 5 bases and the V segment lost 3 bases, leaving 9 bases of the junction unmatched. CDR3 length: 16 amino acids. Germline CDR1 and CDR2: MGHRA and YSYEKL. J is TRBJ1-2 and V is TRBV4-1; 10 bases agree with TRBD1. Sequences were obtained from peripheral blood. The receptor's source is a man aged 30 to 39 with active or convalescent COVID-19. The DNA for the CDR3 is TGCGCCAGCAGCCACCCCTCCCGGGGACAGGGGTATGGCTACACCTTC. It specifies CASSHPSRGQGYGYTF.